This T cell receptor (beta chain) was recorded in a study of human T cells and chemical hapten exposure. Points from the study as a whole: Those TCRs sitting above 1 in 1000 frequency stayed the same with DPC sensitization.

As to time point: patch test 3, about 24 weeks after DPC sensitization. Sample treatment: therapeutic diphenylcyclopropenone sensitization with weekly scalp DPC. Staff drew blood before applying each patch test. V lost 5 bases and J lost 0, with 11 bases in between. The CDR3 sequence is 16 residues long. TCRdb re-called the RACE reads through MiXCR, storing one row per CDR3 protein. The table lists about 97,000 distinct CDR3 sequences, 25% to 35% of them singletons. Of note for this clonotype: Its antigen is still unknown.

This clonotype originated in a man aged 35 to 55 with alopecia areata. Some clones in this sample may be carry-over from other donors' samples. Specimen: whole blood, collected in connection with sensitization to the hapten diphenylcyclopropenone (DPC). The J gene is TRBJ2-6, the V gene TRBV12-3 or TRBV12-4; D not certain. The chain's CDR3 is CASSTLSYSGANVLTF. The DNA for the CDR3 is TGTGCCAGCAGTACCCTTTCCTACTCTGGGGCCAACGTCCTGACTTTC.